This TCR beta chain was identified during a study of pediatric ulcerative colitis (dated by TCRdb to between 2017 and 2020). Turning to the overall study: Of the ulcerative colitis patients, about 7 had pancolitis and two had left-sided colitis, and histology in every patient was consistent with ulcerative colitis. By Pediatric Ulcerative Colitis Activity Index, mild disease was classified in a couple of patients, moderate disease in several and acute severe colitis in three. From eight or nine newly diagnosed, treatment-naive pediatric ulcerative colitis patients and four non-IBD control children, paired blood and rectal samples were collected. Results the study describes overall, beyond this receptor: Only a few individuals were included in the healthy control group, which was small. A couple of rectal CDR3 clonotypes were found in every ulcerative colitis patient but in no control. Repertoires were derived from total lymphocyte DNA, so rare subsets such as regulatory T cells may have patterns not reflected. Features of the rectal repertoire distinguished controls, mild-moderate colitis patients and acute severe colitis patients, and in acute severe colitis rectal diversity was lower because of clonal expansions. Compared with controls, ulcerative colitis patients showed significantly higher autologous blood-rectal clonal overlap, a finding that suggests increased T cell trafficking to inflamed tissue. Blood-derived T cells may have been included in the rectal pinch biopsies, particularly in patients with overt colitis. For technical reasons, the blood samples of two patients yielded substantially fewer templates, so those samples were excluded from the blood-rectal overlap analysis.

Per the germline V gene, SGHRS is the CDR1 and YFSETQ is the CDR2. V loses 4 bases of germline sequence and J loses 3 bases, and the interval between the two ends is 10 bases. The CDR3, from cysteine to phenylalanine, totals 13 residues. Only CDR3 DNA remains: 39 bases, in frame from the first base. This clone was observed a single time. Its antigen is unknown. Base qualities are missing; no much larger clone stands one base away. Rearranged CDR3 beta regions were amplified from genomic DNA with multiplex V and J primers using the immunoSEQ TRB Survey service. To keep depth equal across samples, survey-level sequencing depth of up to 500,000 reads per sample was applied. The libraries were purified and pooled, then sequenced using Illumina technology. The original pipeline was this. immunoSEQ online tools were used for productive clonality, sample overlap, pairwise scatters, CDR3 beta length, V/D/J gene usage and productiveness. Alongside Shannon and Simpson indices, calculated diversity was computed as the number of unique rearrangements divided by total templates, multiplied by 100. For principal component analysis, Z-score normalized data were analyzed with the R prcomp function and the ggbiplot package. Morisita's index was used to quantify blood-rectal clonal overlap within each subject. The immuneACCESS repertoire file appears here via TCRdb, limited to in-frame rearrangements. These files lack a portion of the clones; in checked studies, under half of the deficit traces to unresolved V genes, and the cause of the others is not known. V, J and clone size were drawn from that table, and D and trimming were deduced from the DNA. In this sample the table shows around 34,000 clones, about three quarters of which occur a single time. The ten largest clones represent 0.85% to 1.3% of the sample.

One to two pinch biopsies were taken from the rectum for research during colonoscopy. Before the diagnostic colonoscopy, none of the ulcerative colitis patients had been given immunosuppressive medication. Before DNA isolation, rectal biopsies were subjected to proteinase K digestion. The Wizard kit (Promega) was used to extract genomic DNA from the blood and intestinal samples. The receptor comes from a boy between 5 and 17 years old with mild ulcerative colitis. The rearranged chain carries TRBV5-1 and TRBJ2-5; TRBD1 is a weak D gene call, 5 bases matching. The specimen was gut tissue. The CDR3 amino acid sequence is: CASSLGQEETQYF. At the DNA level, the sequence is TGCGCCAGCAGCCTAGGACAAGAAGAGACCCAGTACTTC.